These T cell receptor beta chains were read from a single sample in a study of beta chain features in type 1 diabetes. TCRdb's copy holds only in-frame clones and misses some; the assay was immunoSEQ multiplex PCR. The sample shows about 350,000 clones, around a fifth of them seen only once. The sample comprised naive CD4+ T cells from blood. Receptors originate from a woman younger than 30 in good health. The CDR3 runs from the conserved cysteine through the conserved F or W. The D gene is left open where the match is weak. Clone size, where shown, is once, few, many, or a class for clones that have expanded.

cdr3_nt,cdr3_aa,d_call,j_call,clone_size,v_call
TGTGCTAGTGGTTCCACTCTCAGGGACAGGGAGTACAATGAGCAGTTCTTC,CASGSTLRDREYNEQFF,TRBD1,TRBJ2-1,NA,TRBV12-5
TGCAGCGTTGTTTCAGCGGGAGGTTACTCTGGGGCCAACGTCCTGACTTTC,CSVVSAGGYSGANVLTF,TRBD2,TRBJ2-6,few,TRBV29-1
TGTGCCAGCAGCCTCCACCCCGGGACTAGCGGGGAGGCTAATGAGCAGTTCTTC,CASSLHPGTSGEANEQFF,TRBD2,TRBJ2-1,NA,TRBV7-3
TGTGCCAGCAGCGGGGCCTTTTGGAGGGTCATCAATCAGCCCCAGCATTTT,CASSGAFWRVINQPQHF,NA,TRBJ1-5,NA,TRBV19
TGTGCCTGGACACCCCAGGGGGCAGTCGGCTACACCTTC,CAWTPQGAVGYTF,TRBD1,TRBJ1-2,few,TRBV30
TGTGCCAGCACCCGAGGGGACTTAATCAATCAGCCCCAGCATTTT,CASTRGDLINQPQHF,NA,TRBJ1-5,NA,TRBV28
TGCAGCGTTGTATCGGGGGTACCCGACAATGAGCAGTTCTTC,CSVVSGVPDNEQFF,NA,TRBJ2-1,NA,TRBV29-1
TGTGCCAGCAGCCCCCGGGTGAACACTGAAGCTTTCTTT,CASSPRVNTEAFF,NA,TRBJ1-1,once,TRBV7-2
TGTGCCTGGGGCTTAGCCGGATCCTACGAGCAGTACTTC,CAWGLAGSYEQYF,NA,TRBJ2-7,NA,TRBV30
TGTGCCTGGAGTCTCTGGGAGGGCTATGGCTACACCTTC,CAWSLWEGYGYTF,NA,TRBJ1-2,few,TRBV30
TGCGCCAGCAGCTCCCCTGGCGGGAGGATGTACGAGCAGTACTTC,CASSSPGGRMYEQYF,TRBD2,TRBJ2-7,few,TRBV5-1
TGTGCCAGCAGCTTATCGTTGTACACTGAAGCTTTCTTT,CASSLSLYTEAFF,NA,TRBJ1-1,NA,TRBV11-2
TGCGCCAGCAGAGCCCTTCGTACGCAGTATTTT,CASRALRTQYF,NA,TRBJ2-3,few,TRBV5-1
TGTGCCAGCTCACCACCGGCAGCGGGGGGGCCTCTGTGGAATGAGCAGTTCTTC,CASSPPAAGGPLWNEQFF,TRBD2,TRBJ2-1,NA,TRBV18
TGTGCCTGGACCCCAAAGCGGGGGATCGACACTGAAGCTTTCTTT,CAWTPKRGIDTEAFF,NA,TRBJ1-1,few,TRBV30
TGTGCCGGGGGCATGGCGGCGAACACTGAAGCTTTCTTT,CAGGMAANTEAFF,NA,TRBJ1-1,few,TRBV2
TGCAGTGGAGGTGTCAATAATGGGGCTTTCTTT,CSGGVNNGAFF,NA,TRBJ1-1,NA,TRBV20-1
TGTGCTAGTGGACCCCGCGACAGGGGGAACTATGGCTACACCTTC,CASGPRDRGNYGYTF,TRBD1,TRBJ1-2,NA,TRBV12-5
TGTGCCAGCAGTTACCCGTGGACAGGGGCGCAGTCACCCCTCCACTTT,CASSYPWTGAQSPLHF,TRBD1,TRBJ1-6,NA,TRBV6-6
TGTGCCAGCTCACCACAGCGGGACAACGAGCAGTACTTC,CASSPQRDNEQYF,NA,TRBJ2-7,NA,TRBV18
TGCAGCGTTCAGGGGGACAGGGCGGCTGAGCAGTTCTTC,CSVQGDRAAEQFF,TRBD1,TRBJ2-1,few,TRBV29-1
TGTGCCAGCAGCCCAAGTCGGGGTAACACTGAAGCTTTCTTT,CASSPSRGNTEAFF,NA,TRBJ1-1,NA,TRBV7-8
TGTGCCAGCAGCCAGAGGGGAGGCTATGGCTACACCTTC,CASSQRGGYGYTF,NA,TRBJ1-2,NA,TRBV11-2
TGTGCCTGGAGTGGTCTACTGGGGCTAGGCACAGATACGCAGTATTTT,CAWSGLLGLGTDTQYF,NA,TRBJ2-3,NA,TRBV30
TGTGCCAGCAGTTCAGGACAGGGGAATCAGCCCCAGCATTTT,CASSSGQGNQPQHF,TRBD1,TRBJ1-5,NA,TRBV27
TGTGCCTGGAGTGTAATTCGTCGGACTAGCGGGACGAACGGGGAGCAGTACTTC,CAWSVIRRTSGTNGEQYF,TRBD2,TRBJ2-7,NA,TRBV30
TGTGCCAGCAGTCCAACAGGGAAGGAGGGCTACACCTTC,CASSPTGKEGYTF,NA,TRBJ1-2,few,TRBV7-9
TGTGCCAGCAGCTCCAGCTCCTACAATGAGCAGTTCTTC,CASSSSSYNEQFF,NA,TRBJ2-1,once,TRBV9
TGTGCCAGCAGCTTAGGGGAAGCGGCCTACAATGAGCAGTTCTTC,CASSLGEAAYNEQFF,NA,TRBJ2-1,many,TRBV7-2
TGTGCCAGCAGCTTAGGGGTCAGGCAGAACACTGAAGCTTTCTTT,CASSLGVRQNTEAFF,NA,TRBJ1-1,NA,TRBV7-9
TGTGCTAGTGTTCAAGGTGGGACTAGCGGGAAATCGAATGAGCAGTTCTTC,CASVQGGTSGKSNEQFF,TRBD2,TRBJ2-1,few,TRBV12-5
TGCGCCAGCAGCTCTAAACAGGGTAGCTCCTACGAGCAGTACTTC,CASSSKQGSSYEQYF,NA,TRBJ2-7,NA,TRBV5-1
TGCGCCAGCAGCCAGCCGACTACAGGGCACTACGAGCAGTACTTC,CASSQPTTGHYEQYF,NA,TRBJ2-7,NA,TRBV4-1
TGTGCCAGCAGCTTAGGACAGCCGGGGGGCTATAATTCACCCCTCCACTTT,CASSLGQPGGYNSPLHF,NA,TRBJ1-6,NA,TRBV7-6
TGCAGCGTTGAGGAGAATGGCTACACCTTC,CSVEENGYTF,NA,TRBJ1-2,few,TRBV29-1
TGTGCCAGCAGCTTAGGCGGGGCCCTGATGGGGGACATTCAGTACTTC,CASSLGGALMGDIQYF,NA,TRBJ2-4,NA,TRBV7-9